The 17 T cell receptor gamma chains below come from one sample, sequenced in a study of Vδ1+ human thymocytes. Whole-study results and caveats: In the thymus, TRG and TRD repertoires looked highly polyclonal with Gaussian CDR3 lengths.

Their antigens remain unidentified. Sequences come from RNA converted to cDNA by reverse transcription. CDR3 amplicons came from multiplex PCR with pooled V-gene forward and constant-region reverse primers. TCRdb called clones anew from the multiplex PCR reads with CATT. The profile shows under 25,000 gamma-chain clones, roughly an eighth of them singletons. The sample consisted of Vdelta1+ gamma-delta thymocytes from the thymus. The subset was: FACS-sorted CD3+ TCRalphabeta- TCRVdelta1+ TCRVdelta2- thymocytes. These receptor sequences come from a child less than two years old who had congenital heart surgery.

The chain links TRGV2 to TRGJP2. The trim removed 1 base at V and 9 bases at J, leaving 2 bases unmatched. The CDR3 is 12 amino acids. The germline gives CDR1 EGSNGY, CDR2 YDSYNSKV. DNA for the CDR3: TGTGCCACCTGGGACGGAAATTGGATCAAGACGTTT. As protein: CATWDGNWIKTF.

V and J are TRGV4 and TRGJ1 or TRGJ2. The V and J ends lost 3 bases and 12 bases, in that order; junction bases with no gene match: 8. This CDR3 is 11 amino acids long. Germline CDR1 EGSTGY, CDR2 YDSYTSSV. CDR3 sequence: CATWDSPRKLF. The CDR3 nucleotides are TGTGCCACCTGGGATTCCCCCAGGAAACTCTTT.

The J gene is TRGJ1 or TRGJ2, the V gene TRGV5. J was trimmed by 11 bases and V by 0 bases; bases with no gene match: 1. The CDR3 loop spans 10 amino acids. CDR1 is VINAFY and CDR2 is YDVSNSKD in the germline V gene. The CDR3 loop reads CATWDREKLF. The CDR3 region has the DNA TGTGCCACCTGGGACAGGGAGAAACTCTTT.

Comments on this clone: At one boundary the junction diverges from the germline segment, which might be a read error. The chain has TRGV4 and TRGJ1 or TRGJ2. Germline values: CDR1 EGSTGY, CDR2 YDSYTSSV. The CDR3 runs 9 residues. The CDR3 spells CATWNGLLF. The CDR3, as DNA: TGTGCCACCTGGAATGGGTTACTCTTT.

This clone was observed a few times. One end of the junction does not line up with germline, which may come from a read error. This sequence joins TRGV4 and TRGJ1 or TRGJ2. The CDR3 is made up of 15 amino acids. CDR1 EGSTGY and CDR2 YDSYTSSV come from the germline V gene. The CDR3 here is CATWNGGMVHYKKLF. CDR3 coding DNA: TGTGCCACCTGGAATGGGGGTATGGTTCATTATAAGAAACTCTTT.

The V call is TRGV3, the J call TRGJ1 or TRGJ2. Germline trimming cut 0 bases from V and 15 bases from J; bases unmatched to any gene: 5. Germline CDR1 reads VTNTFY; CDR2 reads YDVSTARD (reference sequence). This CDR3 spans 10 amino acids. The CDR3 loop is CATWDRRVLF. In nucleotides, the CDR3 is TGTGCCACCTGGGACAGGCGGGTACTCTTT.

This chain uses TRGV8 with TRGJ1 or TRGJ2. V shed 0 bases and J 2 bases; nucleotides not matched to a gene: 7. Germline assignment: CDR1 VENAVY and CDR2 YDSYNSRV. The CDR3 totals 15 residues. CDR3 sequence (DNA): TGTGCCACCTGGGATAGGCTTGGGCATTATTATAAGAAACTCTTT. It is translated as CATWDRLGHYYKKLF.

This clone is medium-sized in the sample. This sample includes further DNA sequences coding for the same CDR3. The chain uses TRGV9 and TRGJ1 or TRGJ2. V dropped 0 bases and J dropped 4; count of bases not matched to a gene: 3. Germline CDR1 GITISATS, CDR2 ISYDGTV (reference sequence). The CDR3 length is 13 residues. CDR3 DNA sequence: TGTGCCTTGTGGGAGGTGCGCTATTATAAGAAACTCTTT. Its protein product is CALWEVRYYKKLF.

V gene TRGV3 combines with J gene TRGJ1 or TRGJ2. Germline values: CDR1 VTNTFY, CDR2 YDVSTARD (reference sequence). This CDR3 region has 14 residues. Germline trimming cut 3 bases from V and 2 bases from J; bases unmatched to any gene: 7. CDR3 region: CATWDPRYYYKKLF. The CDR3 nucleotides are TGTGCCACCTGGGACCCCCGGTATTATTATAAGAAACTCTTT.

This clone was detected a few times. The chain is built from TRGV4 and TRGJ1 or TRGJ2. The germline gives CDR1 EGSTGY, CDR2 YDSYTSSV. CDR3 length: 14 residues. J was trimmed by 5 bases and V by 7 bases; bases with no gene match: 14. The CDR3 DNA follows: TGTGCCACCTGTTACGATGGGCTCAATTATAAGAAACTCTTT. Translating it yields CATCYDGLNYKKLF.

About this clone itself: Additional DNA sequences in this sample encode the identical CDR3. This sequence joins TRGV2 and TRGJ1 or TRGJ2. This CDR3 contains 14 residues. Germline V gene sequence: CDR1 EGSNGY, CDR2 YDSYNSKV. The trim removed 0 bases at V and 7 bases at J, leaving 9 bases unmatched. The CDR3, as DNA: TGTGCCACCTGGGACGGGCCGCCCGGGTATAAGAAACTCTTT. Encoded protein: CATWDGPPGYKKLF.

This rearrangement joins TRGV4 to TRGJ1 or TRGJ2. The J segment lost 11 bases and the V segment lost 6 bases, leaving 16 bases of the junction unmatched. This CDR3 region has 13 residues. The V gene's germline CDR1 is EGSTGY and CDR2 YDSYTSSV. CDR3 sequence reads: CATWNAPNIEKLF. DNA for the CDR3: TGTGCCACCTGGAATGCTCCGAATATAGAGAAACTCTTT.

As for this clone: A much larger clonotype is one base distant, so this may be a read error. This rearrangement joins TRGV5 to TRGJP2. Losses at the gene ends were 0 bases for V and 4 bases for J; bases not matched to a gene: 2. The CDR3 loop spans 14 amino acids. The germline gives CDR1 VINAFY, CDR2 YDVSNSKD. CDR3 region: CATWDRLSDWIKTF. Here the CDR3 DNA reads TGTGCCACCTGGGACAGGCTTAGTGATTGGATCAAGACGTTT.

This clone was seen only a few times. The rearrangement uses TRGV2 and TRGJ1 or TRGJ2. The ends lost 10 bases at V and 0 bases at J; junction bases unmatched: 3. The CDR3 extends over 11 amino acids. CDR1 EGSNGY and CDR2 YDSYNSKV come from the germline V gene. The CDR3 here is CATQNYYKKLF. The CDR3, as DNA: TGTGCCACTCAGAATTATTATAAGAAACTCTTT.

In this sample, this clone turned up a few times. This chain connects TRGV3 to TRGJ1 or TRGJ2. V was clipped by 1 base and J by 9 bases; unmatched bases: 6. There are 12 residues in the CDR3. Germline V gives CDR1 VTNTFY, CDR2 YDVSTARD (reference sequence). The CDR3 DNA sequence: TGTGCCACCTGGGACAGACGTGGTAAGAAACTCTTT. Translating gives CATWDRRGKKLF.

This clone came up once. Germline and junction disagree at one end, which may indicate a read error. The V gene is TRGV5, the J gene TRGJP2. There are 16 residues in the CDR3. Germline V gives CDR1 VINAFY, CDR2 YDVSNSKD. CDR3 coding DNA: TGTGCCGCCTGGGACAGGCCGAGGGGTAGTGATTGGATCAAGACGTTT. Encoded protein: CAAWDRPRGSDWIKTF.

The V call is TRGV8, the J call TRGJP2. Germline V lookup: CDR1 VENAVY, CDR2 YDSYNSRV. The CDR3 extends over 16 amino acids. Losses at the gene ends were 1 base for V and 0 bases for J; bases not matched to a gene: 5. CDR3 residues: CATWDSIDSSDWIKTF. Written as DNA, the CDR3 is TGTGCCACCTGGGATAGTATTGATAGTAGTGATTGGATCAAGACGTTT.